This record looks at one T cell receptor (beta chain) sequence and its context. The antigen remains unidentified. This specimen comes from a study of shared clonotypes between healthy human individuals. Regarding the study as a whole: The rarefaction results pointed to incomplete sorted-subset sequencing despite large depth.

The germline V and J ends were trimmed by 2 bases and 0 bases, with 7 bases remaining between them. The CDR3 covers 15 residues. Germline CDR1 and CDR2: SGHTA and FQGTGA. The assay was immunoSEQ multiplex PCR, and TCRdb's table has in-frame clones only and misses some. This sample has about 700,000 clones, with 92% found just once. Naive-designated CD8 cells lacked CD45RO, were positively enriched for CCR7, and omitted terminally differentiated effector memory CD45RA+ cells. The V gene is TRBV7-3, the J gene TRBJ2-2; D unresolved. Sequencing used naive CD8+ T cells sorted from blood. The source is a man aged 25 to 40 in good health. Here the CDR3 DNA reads TGTGCCAGCAGCTTATATCCAACGAACACCGGGGAGCTGTTTTTT. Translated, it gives CASSLYPTNTGELFF.